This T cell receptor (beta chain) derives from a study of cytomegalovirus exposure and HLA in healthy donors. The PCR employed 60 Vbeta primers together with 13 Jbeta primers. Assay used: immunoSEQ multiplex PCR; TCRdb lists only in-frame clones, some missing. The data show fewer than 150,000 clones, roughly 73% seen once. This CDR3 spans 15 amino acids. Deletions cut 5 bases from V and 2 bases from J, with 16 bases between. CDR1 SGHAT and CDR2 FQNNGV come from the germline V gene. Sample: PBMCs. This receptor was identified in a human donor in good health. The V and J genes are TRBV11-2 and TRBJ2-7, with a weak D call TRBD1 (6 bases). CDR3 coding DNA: TGTGCCAGCAGCCGAGGACAGACCTCTGCCTACGAGCAGTACTTC. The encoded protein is CASSRGQTSAYEQYF.